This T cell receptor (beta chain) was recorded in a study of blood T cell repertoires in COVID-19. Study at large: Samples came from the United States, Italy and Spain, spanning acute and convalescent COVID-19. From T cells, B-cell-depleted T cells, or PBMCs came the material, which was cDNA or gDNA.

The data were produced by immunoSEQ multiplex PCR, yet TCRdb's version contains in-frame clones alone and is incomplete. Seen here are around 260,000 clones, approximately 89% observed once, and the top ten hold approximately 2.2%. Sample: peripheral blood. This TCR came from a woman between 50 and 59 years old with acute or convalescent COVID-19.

The DNA of the CDR3 is TGTGCCAGCAGGCCCCCGAGCGGCGCCTACAATGAGCAGTTCTTC. This gives the protein CASRPPSGAYNEQFF. The chain couples TRBV28 to TRBJ2-1, with D perhaps matching TRBD2 (5 bases). Germline lookup yields CDR1 MDHEN and CDR2 SYDVKM. The V gene lost 6 bases and the J gene lost 2 bases, with 14 bases spanning the gap. The CDR3 totals 15 residues.